This entry lists 11 T cell receptor beta chains sequenced from one sample in a study of glioma-infiltrating T cells after dendritic cell vaccination. Libraries were prepared by immunoSEQ multiplex PCR; TCRdb keeps only in-frame clonotypes and omits some of them. The sample includes 75,000 to 100,000 clones, 75% to 85% seen only once; the top ten take 5.5% to 7%. Sequences were derived from blood, sampled before dendritic cell vaccination. Receptor source: a human donor with glioblastoma.

In its sample, this clone was seen a few times. The chain has TRBV6-6 and TRBJ1-1, with a weak D call TRBD1 (5 bases). V lost 11 bases to trimming and J lost 4 bases, with 20 bases between them. Germline CDR1 is MNHNY and CDR2 is SVGAGI (reference sequence). The CDR3 loop spans 14 amino acids. As DNA, the CDR3 is TGTGCCGGGTGGGGGGGGTATTCTGGCACTGAAGCTTTCTTT. Its translation is CAGWGGYSGTEAFF.

This clone has a single count. This chain connects TRBV6-5 to TRBJ2-5, with D unresolved. The closer fit of TRBJ2-7 to the DNA end suggests the J call may be wrong. Looked up from germline, CDR1 is MNHEY and CDR2 is SVGAGI. The CDR3 is made up of 15 amino acids. The CDR3 nucleotides are TGTGCCAGCAGTTACGGCCAGGTCAGCTCCTACGAGCAGTACTTC. Its translation is CASSYGQVSSYEQYF.

The chain couples TRBV18 to TRBJ1-1; D is undetermined. Looked up from germline, CDR1 is KGHSH and CDR2 is LQKENI. The V gene lost 0 bases and the J gene lost 7 bases, with 12 bases spanning the gap. The CDR3 extends over 14 amino acids. The CDR3 here is CASSPPLTALEAFF. The CDR3 DNA reads as TGTGCCAGCTCACCACCTCTAACAGCCCTTGAAGCTTTCTTT.

The chain couples TRBV19 to TRBJ1-2; possibly TRBD1 for D (5 bases). Germline CDR1 LNHDA, CDR2 SQIVND (reference sequence). CDR3 size: 14 residues. V was clipped by 7 bases and J by 4 bases, with 16 bases between them. DNA for the CDR3: TGTGCCAGTAAGCTTCCGGGACTACTCTATGGCTACACCTTC. Translating it yields CASKLPGLLYGYTF.

V is TRBV5-1 and J is TRBJ1-5; 7 bases agree with TRBD1. This CDR3 has 14 amino acids. Trimming took 4 bases from V and 2 from J; bases not matched to a gene: 3. Germline V CDR1 and CDR2: SGHRS, YFSETQ. DNA of the CDR3: TGCGCCAGCAGCCGGGACAGCGGCAATCAGCCCCAGCATTTT. Translating it yields CASSRDSGNQPQHF.

This chain links TRBV27 with TRBJ2-7; 8 bases are shared with TRBD2. The CDR3 runs 16 residues. CDR1 and CDR2 (germline): MNHEY, SMNVEV (reference sequence). The J segment lost 3 bases and the V segment lost 3 bases, leaving 10 bases of the junction unmatched. The CDR3 region is CASSFPDLAGNYEQYF. CDR3 sequence (DNA): TGTGCCAGCAGTTTCCCCGATCTAGCGGGTAACTACGAGCAGTACTTC.

J is TRBJ2-2 and V is TRBV10-1; D call uncertain. This CDR3 region has 13 residues. The V end was cut by 0 bases, the J end by 6 bases, with 5 bases between. CDR1 is WNHNN and CDR2 is SYGVQD in the germline V gene (reference sequence). The CDR3, as DNA: TGCGCCAGCAGTGAGTCTGTAGCCGGGGAGCTGTTTTTT. Amino acids: CASSESVAGELFF.

The chain employs TRBV29-1 and TRBJ1-2; D ambiguous. Trimming took off 5 bases at V and 2 bases at J, with 6 bases between the two ends. The CDR3 runs to 11 residues. The germline V gene encodes CDR1 SQVTM and CDR2 ANQGSEA. As DNA, the CDR3 is TGCAGCGTTCAGGAAAACTATGGCTACACCTTC. Residues: CSVQENYGYTF.

The chain couples TRBV29-1 to TRBJ1-1; maybe TRBD1 (6 bases). Trimming removed 4 bases from V and 3 bases from J, with 12 bases in between. Germline V gene lookup returns CDR1 SQVTM and CDR2 ANQGSEA. This CDR3 has 13 residues. The CDR3 region has the DNA TGCAGCGTTGCTGGGGGCACGGACACTGAAGCTTTCTTT. Translated, it gives CSVAGGTDTEAFF.

The J gene is TRBJ2-1, the V gene TRBV11-1, with 13 bases aligning to TRBD2. Germline trimming cut 2 bases from V and 7 bases from J; bases unmatched to any gene: 8. Germline V gives CDR1 SGHAT, CDR2 FQDESV (reference sequence). The CDR3 runs to 17 residues. The CDR3 sequence is CASSLRGRGLAGNEQFF. The CDR3 DNA reads as TGTGCCAGCAGCTTAAGGGGACGGGGACTAGCGGGGAATGAGCAGTTCTTC. Drawing the rest from reference TRBV11-1 and TRBJ2-1, the complete variable domain is EAEVAQSPRYKITEKSQAVAFWCDPISGHATLYWYRQILGQGPELLVQFQDESVVDDSQLPKDRFSAERLKGVDSTLKIQPAELGDSAMYLCASSLRGRGLAGNEQFFGPGTRLTVL.

This clone was seen more than once but under ten times. The V and J genes are TRBV21-1 and TRBJ1-2; the table's TRBD1 call for D was not verified on the DNA. TRBV21-1 is a pseudogene segment. CDR3 length equals 12 residues. The CDR3 DNA reads TGTGCCAGCAGCACGAACAGGGTTGGCTACACCTTC. This gives the protein CASSTNRVGYTF.